The 14 T cell receptor beta chains below all came from one sample that was sequenced in a study of blood T cell repertoires in COVID-19. Sequenced by immunoSEQ multiplex PCR; TCRdb stores in-frame clones only, minus some. The sample has approximately 350,000 clones, approximately 86% seen once; the top ten hold 7.1%. The sequenced material came from peripheral blood. Receptor source: an older woman with COVID-19, enrolled during active disease.

The count of this clone is one. The chain recombines TRBV10-1 with TRBJ2-2, with 11 bases identical to TRBD2. CDR1 WNHNN and CDR2 SYGVQD come from the germline V gene (reference sequence). The CDR3 length is 15 residues. The J segment lost 3 bases and the V segment lost 5 bases, leaving 2 bases of the junction unmatched. Written as DNA, the CDR3 is TGCGCCAGCAGTCGGGGACTAGCGGACACCGGGGAGCTGTTTTTT. Protein sequence: CASSRGLADTGELFF.

The chain couples TRBV5-4 to TRBJ1-1; the match to TRBD1 covers 7 bases. The CDR3 is 14 amino acids. V lost 0 bases to trimming and J lost 7 bases; unmatched junction nucleotides: 6. The germline V gene encodes CDR1 SGHNT and CDR2 YYREEE (reference sequence). CDR3 region: CASSLAQGIREAFF. The CDR3 nucleotides are TGTGCCAGCAGCTTGGCACAGGGGATACGTGAAGCTTTCTTT.

This rearrangement joins TRBV7-8 to TRBJ1-2; 9 positions match TRBD1. CDR3 size: 15 residues. Per the germline V gene, CDR1 is SGHVS and CDR2 is FQNEAQ. J lost 4 bases, V lost 5 bases, and 8 bases had no gene match. The CDR3 spells CASSTGSGQGYGYTF. As DNA, the CDR3 is TGTGCCAGCAGCACCGGGTCGGGACAGGGCTATGGCTACACCTTC. Full variable domain (remainder filled in from reference TRBV7-8 and TRBJ1-2): GAGVSQSPRYKVAKRGQDVALRCDPISGHVSLFWYQQALGQGPEFLTYFQNEAQLDKSGLPSDRFFAERPEGSVSTLKIQRTQQEDSAVYLCASSTGSGQGYGYTFGSGTRLTVV.

The chain has TRBV6-5 and TRBJ1-2, with D uncertain. CDR1 is MNHEY, CDR2 SVGAGI, per germline. The CDR3 contains 15 residues. The germline V and J ends were trimmed by 0 bases and 2 bases, with 10 bases remaining between them. The CDR3 reads CASSYSRAGNYGYTF. CDR3 DNA sequence: TGTGCCAGCAGTTACTCGAGGGCGGGGAACTATGGCTACACCTTC.

V gene TRBV5-3 combines with J gene TRBJ2-1; possible D gene TRBD2, 6 bases. TRBV5-3 is an open reading frame whose function is uncertain. Trimming left V 0 bases short and J 4 bases short, with 14 bases between. This CDR3 spans 16 amino acids. The CDR3 region has the DNA TGTGCCAGAAGCTTGGCCTTGGGACTCCCTTACAATGAGCAGTTCTTC. This encodes CARSLALGLPYNEQFF.

The chain links TRBV5-4 to TRBJ1-3; D not certain. The germline V gene has CDR1 SGHNT and CDR2 YYREEE (reference sequence). The V end lost 5 bases, the J end lost 0 bases, and 9 bases lay between the germline ends. The CDR3 is made up of 14 amino acids. CDR3 in DNA: TGTGCCAGCAGTCGTAAGAGCTCTGGAAACACCATATATTTT. This translates into CASSRKSSGNTIYF.

The gene calls are TRBV11-2 and TRBJ2-5, with 11 bases lining up with TRBD2. After removal of 3 bases from V and 3 bases from J, the junction contained 9 bases not matched to a gene. Germline V CDR1 and CDR2: SGHAT, FQNNGV. The length of the CDR3 is 17 residues. CDR3 DNA sequence: TGTGCCAGCAGCTTCTCCCATAGCGGGGGGGCGAAAGAGACCCAGTACTTC. Translated, it gives CASSFSHSGGAKETQYF.

This chain uses TRBV19 with TRBJ2-5, with a weak D call TRBD1 (5 bases). This CDR3 comprises 13 residues. Trimming took 3 bases from V and 4 from J, leaving 9 bases between them. The germline gives CDR1 LNHDA, CDR2 SQIVND (reference sequence). CDR3 loop: CASSIGRAETQYF. The DNA for the CDR3 is TGTGCCAGTAGTATTGGCAGGGCAGAGACCCAGTACTTC.

V gene TRBV6-6 combines with J gene TRBJ1-3; D not certain. V was clipped by 3 bases and J by 0 bases, with 9 bases between them. The germline V gene encodes CDR1 MNHNY and CDR2 SVGAGI (reference sequence). This CDR3 is built from 15 residues. CDR3 region: CASSYSGSSGNTIYF. CDR3 coding DNA: TGTGCCAGCAGTTATTCCGGGTCCTCTGGAAACACCATATATTTT.

The V and J genes are TRBV9 and TRBJ1-3; maybe TRBD1 (5 bases). The CDR3 consists of 14 residues. CDR1 is SGDLS and CDR2 is YYNGEE in the germline V gene. Trimming removed 4 bases from V and 4 bases from J, with 12 bases in between. CDR3 residues: CASSRGGVGNTIYF. CDR3 in DNA: TGTGCCAGCAGCCGCGGGGGGGTAGGAAACACCATATATTTT.

The V gene is TRBV24-1, the J gene TRBJ1-2, with TRBD1 matching over 10 bases. This CDR3 has 16 amino acids. The ends lost 7 bases at V and 3 bases at J; junction bases unmatched: 10. In germline, CDR1 is KGHDR, CDR2 SFDVKD. CDR3 coding DNA: TGTGCCACCAGCGGACAGGGGGGTACTATATACTATGGCTACACCTTC. This codes for CATSGQGGTIYYGYTF.

This clone was observed a handful of times. The chain combines TRBV5-4 with TRBJ2-5; 8 nucleotides align to TRBD2. The CDR3 runs 15 residues. CDR1 is SGHNT and CDR2 is YYREEE in the germline V gene (reference sequence). V trimming: 7 bases; J trimming: 1 base; junction bases outside the gene matches: 9. In DNA form, the CDR3 reads TGTGCCAGCCGGGACGAGCGGGGGACCCAAGAGACCCAGTACTTC. This codes for CASRDERGTQETQYF.

V is TRBV5-5 and J is TRBJ1-5; 7 nucleotides align to TRBD1. The V gene end was trimmed by 0 bases and the J gene end by 4 bases; junction bases not matched to a gene: 19. The germline V gene has CDR1 SGHKS and CDR2 YYEKEE (reference sequence). This CDR3 region has 20 residues. The CDR3 nucleotides read TGTGCCAGCAGCTTGGCCCCCATGTTGACAGGGTCTGTAGGGAATCAGCCCCAGCATTTT. It translates to CASSLAPMLTGSVGNQPQHF.

This rearrangement joins TRBV30 to TRBJ2-3; 10 bases fit TRBD2. The length of the CDR3 is 18 residues. Germline-derived CDR1 and CDR2 are GTSNPN and SVGIG (reference sequence). J gave up 2 bases and V 1 base, and 12 bases lay outside the gene matches. CDR3 sequence (DNA): TGTGCCTGGAGTGGTGGTAGGTTAGCGGGGGGAAACACAGATACGCAGTATTTT. Translating it yields CAWSGGRLAGGNTDTQYF.